The 14 T cell receptor beta chains reported below all come from one sample, sequenced in a study of blood T cell repertoires in COVID-19. Using immunoSEQ multiplex PCR, the repertoire was profiled, and TCRdb retains in-frame clones only, with some absent. This table has 45,000 to 55,000 clones, 86% appearing once. What was sequenced was peripheral blood. The source of these receptors is a man between 65 and 85 years old with active COVID-19.

This sequence joins TRBV5-6 and TRBJ2-7; 8 bases agree with TRBD2. V was pared by 3 bases and J by 6 bases, with 11 bases of the junction left unmatched. Germline loops: CDR1 SGHDT, CDR2 YYEEEE. This CDR3 has 15 amino acids. In DNA form, the CDR3 reads TGTGCCAGCAGCTCAGCGGGGGCAGCGGGGGCCGAGCAGTACTTC. It is translated as CASSSAGAAGAEQYF.

This clone was recorded a few times. The chain recombines TRBV5-1 with TRBJ2-3, with 9 bases fitting TRBD2. Germline values: CDR1 SGHRS, CDR2 YFSETQ. J was trimmed by 2 bases and V by 0 bases; bases with no gene match: 1. The CDR3 loop spans 15 amino acids. The chain's CDR3 is CASSLERGDTDTQYF. For the CDR3, the DNA is TGCGCCAGCAGCTTGGAGCGGGGGGACACAGATACGCAGTATTTT.

The chain links TRBV21-1 to TRBJ2-7; the table's D call, TRBD1, has no DNA check behind it. TRBV21-1 is noted as a pseudogene. This CDR3 is built from 14 residues. The CDR3 reads CASVLGHLFPEQYF. As DNA, the CDR3 is TGTGCCAGCGTCCTGGGGCATCTTTTTCCCGAGCAGTACTTC.

This rearrangement joins TRBV5-4 to TRBJ1-2; 9 nucleotides match TRBD1. This CDR3 is 15 amino acids long. CDR1 SGHNT and CDR2 YYREEE come from the germline V gene (reference sequence). V dropped 4 bases and J dropped 1; count of bases not matched to a gene: 5. The CDR3 DNA reads TGTGCCAGCAGCCCCACAGGGGGCGATAACTATGGCTACACCTTC. Amino acids: CASSPTGGDNYGYTF.

J is TRBJ2-2 and V is TRBV2, with 11 bases fitting TRBD2. The CDR3 sequence is 16 residues long. V lost 11 bases and J lost 2; bases outside the gene matches: 10. Germline V gene sequence: CDR1 SNHLY, CDR2 FYNNEI. The CDR3 sequence is CAGSGTSGHNTGELFF. In nucleotides, the CDR3 is TGTGCCGGATCCGGGACTAGCGGCCACAACACCGGGGAGCTGTTTTTT.

This clone was recorded only once. The rearrangement uses TRBV19 and TRBJ2-7; 8 bases map to TRBD1. Trimming took 6 bases from V and 0 from J; bases not matched to a gene: 1. In germline, CDR1 is LNHDA, CDR2 SQIVND (reference sequence). This CDR3 has 13 amino acids. The CDR3 DNA is TGTGCCAGTAGAGGACAGGGCTCCTACGAGCAGTACTTC. This codes for CASRGQGSYEQYF.

V and J are TRBV11-3 and TRBJ2-7; 7 nucleotides line up with TRBD1. From germline, CDR1 is SGHNT and CDR2 YENEEA. CDR3 length equals 14 residues. Trimming cost V 5 bases and J 2 bases; bases outside gene matches: 6. The chain's CDR3 is CASSPGDRTYEQYF. The CDR3 DNA reads TGTGCCAGCAGCCCAGGGGACAGAACCTACGAGCAGTACTTC.

The chain links TRBV28 to TRBJ1-2; no definite D call. The CDR3 loop spans 13 amino acids. Germline values: CDR1 MDHEN, CDR2 SYDVKM. V was shortened by 6 bases and J by 8 bases, with 16 bases between the two germline ends. The CDR3 protein is CASSLGLPNGYTF. The CDR3 DNA reads as TGTGCCAGCAGCCTGGGCCTCCCTAACGGCTACACCTTC.

For the CDR3, the DNA is TGTGCCAGCAGCTTGTTCCCAGGGGGGCAGCCCCAGCATTTT. This translates into CASSLFPGGQPQHF. The rearrangement joins TRBV5-5 to TRBJ1-5; 7 nucleotides agree with TRBD1. There are 14 residues in the CDR3. Losses at the gene ends were 1 base for V and 7 bases for J; bases not matched to a gene: 5. Germline V gene data show CDR1 as SGHKS and CDR2 as YYEKEE (reference sequence).

This sequence joins TRBV5-6 and TRBJ2-1, with 7 bases matching TRBD2. The CDR3 length is 15 residues. V lost 4 bases to trimming and J lost 12 bases; unmatched junction nucleotides: 16. Germline V gene lookup returns CDR1 SGHDT and CDR2 YYEEEE. The CDR3 DNA reads as TGTGCCAGCAGCAATTCTAAGCGGGGTCCCCGGGGGCAGTTCTTC. Its translation is CASSNSKRGPRGQFF. The entire variable domain, with the rest obtained from reference TRBV5-6 and TRBJ2-1, is as follows: DAGVTQSPTHLIKTRGQQVTLRCSPKSGHDTVSWYQQALGQGPQFIFQYYEEEERQRGNFPDRFSGHQFPNYSSELNVNALLLGDSALYLCASSNSKRGPRGQFFGPGTRLTVL.

Regarding this clone: The identical CDR3 is also encoded by other nucleotide sequences in the sample. V and J are TRBV9 and TRBJ1-2, with 7 bases identical to TRBD1. Germline V gene sequence: CDR1 SGDLS, CDR2 YYNGEE. J was trimmed by 1 base and V by 0 bases; bases with no gene match: 3. The CDR3 spans 15 residues. CDR3 sequence reads: CASSVEAGGNYGYTF. CDR3 in DNA: TGTGCCAGCAGCGTAGAGGCAGGGGGTAACTATGGCTACACCTTC.

The genes are TRBV11-2 and TRBJ1-6, with TRBD1 identical over 10 bases. V lost 5 bases and J lost 7; bases outside the gene matches: 14. The CDR3 is made up of 18 amino acids. Germline assignment: CDR1 SGHAT and CDR2 FQNNGV. The CDR3 is CASSLRDRGRGVNSPLHF. CDR3 bases: TGTGCCAGCAGCCTCCGGGACAGGGGTCGAGGAGTAAATTCACCCCTCCACTTT.

The chain has TRBV6-6 and TRBJ2-5; 12 nucleotides line up with TRBD2. Germline loops: CDR1 MNHNY, CDR2 SVGAGI (reference sequence). The CDR3 has 16 residues. Germline trimming cut 6 bases from V and 3 bases from J; bases unmatched to any gene: 8. CDR3 coding DNA: TGTGCCAGCAGACCTAGCGGGGGGGGATGGGAAGAGACCCAGTACTTC. As protein: CASRPSGGGWEETQYF.

CDR3 DNA: TGCGCCAGCAGGCCCGGGACAGCTAGCACAGATACGCAGTATTTT. This encodes CASRPGTASTDTQYF. The gene calls are TRBV5-1 and TRBJ2-3, with 7 bases fitting TRBD1. Germline CDR1 is SGHRS and CDR2 is YFSETQ. Trimming cost V 5 bases and J 0 bases; bases outside gene matches: 6. The CDR3 runs to 15 residues.